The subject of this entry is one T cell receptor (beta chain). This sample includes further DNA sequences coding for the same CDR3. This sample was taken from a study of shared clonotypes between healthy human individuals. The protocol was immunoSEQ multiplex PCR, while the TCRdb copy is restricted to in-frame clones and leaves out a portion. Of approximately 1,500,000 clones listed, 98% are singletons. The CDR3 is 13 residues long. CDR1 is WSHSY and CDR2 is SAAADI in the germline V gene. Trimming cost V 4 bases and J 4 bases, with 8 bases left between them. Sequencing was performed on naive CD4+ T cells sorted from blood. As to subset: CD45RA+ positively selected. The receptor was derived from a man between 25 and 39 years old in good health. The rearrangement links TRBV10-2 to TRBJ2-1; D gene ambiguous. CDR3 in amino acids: CASSVDSYNEQFF. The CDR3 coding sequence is TGCGCCAGCAGTGTCGACTCATACAATGAGCAGTTCTTC.